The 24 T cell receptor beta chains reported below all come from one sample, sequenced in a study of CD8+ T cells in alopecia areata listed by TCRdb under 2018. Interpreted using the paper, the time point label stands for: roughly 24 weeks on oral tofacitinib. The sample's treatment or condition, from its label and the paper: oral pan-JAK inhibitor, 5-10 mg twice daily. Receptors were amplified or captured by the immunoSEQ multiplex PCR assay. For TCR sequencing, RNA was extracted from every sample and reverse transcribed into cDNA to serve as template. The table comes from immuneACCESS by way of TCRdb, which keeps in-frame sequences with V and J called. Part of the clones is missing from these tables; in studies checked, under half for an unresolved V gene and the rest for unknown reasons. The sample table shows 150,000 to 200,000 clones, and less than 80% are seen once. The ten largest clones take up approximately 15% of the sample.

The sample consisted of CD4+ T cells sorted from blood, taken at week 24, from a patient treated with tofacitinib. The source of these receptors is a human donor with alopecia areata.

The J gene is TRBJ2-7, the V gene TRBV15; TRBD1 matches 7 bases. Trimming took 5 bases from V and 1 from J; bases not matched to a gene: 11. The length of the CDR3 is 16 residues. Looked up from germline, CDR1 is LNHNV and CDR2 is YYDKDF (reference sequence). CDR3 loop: CATSRNRGQLSYEQYF. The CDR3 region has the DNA TGTGCCACCAGCCGAAACAGGGGACAGTTATCCTACGAGCAGTACTTC.

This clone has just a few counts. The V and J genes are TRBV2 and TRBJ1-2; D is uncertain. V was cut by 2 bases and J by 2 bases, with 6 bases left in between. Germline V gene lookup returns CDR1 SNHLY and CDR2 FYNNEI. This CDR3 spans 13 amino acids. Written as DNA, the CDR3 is TGTGCCAGCAGTGAATCCGGGAACTATGGCTACACCTTC. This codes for CASSESGNYGYTF.

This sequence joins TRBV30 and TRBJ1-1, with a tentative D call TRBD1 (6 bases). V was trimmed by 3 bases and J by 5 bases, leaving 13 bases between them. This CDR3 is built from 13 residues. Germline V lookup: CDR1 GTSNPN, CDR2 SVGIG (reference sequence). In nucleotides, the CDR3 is TGTGCCTGGAGAGCTCGACAGGTAACTGAAGCTTTCTTT. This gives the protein CAWRARQVTEAFF.

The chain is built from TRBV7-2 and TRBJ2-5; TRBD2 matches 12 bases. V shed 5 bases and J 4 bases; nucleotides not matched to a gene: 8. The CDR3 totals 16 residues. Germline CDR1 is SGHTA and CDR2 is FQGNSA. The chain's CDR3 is CASSPQTSGGAETQYF. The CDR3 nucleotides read TGTGCCAGCAGCCCACAGACTAGCGGGGGAGCAGAGACCCAGTACTTC.

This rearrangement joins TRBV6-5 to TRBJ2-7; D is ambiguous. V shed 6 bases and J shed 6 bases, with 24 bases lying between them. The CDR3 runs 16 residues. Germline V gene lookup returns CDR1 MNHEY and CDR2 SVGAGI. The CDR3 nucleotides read TGTGCCAGCAGATACAACGATGTAGGGTATGCAGCCGAGCAGTACTTC. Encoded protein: CASRYNDVGYAAEQYF.

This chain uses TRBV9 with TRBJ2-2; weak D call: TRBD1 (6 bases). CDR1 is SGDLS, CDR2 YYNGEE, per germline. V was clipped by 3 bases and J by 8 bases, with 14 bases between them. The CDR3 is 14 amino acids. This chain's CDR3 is CASSAYRAAGELFF. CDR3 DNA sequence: TGTGCCAGCAGCGCTTACAGGGCGGCGGGGGAGCTGTTTTTT.

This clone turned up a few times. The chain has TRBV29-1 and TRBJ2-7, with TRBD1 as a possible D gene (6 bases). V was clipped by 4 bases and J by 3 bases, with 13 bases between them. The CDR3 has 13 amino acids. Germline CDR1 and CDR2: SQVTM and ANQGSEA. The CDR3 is CSVGQAIFYEQYF. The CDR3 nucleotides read TGCAGCGTTGGACAGGCAATATTCTACGAGCAGTACTTC.

CDR3: CAWIRRGANEAFF. In DNA form, the CDR3 reads TGTGCCTGGATTCGACGGGGGGCCAATGAAGCTTTCTTT. The genes are TRBV30 and TRBJ1-1; possible D gene TRBD1, 6 bases. Germline lookup yields CDR1 GTSNPN and CDR2 SVGIG (reference sequence). Trimming cost V 4 bases and J 7 bases, with 16 bases left between them. This CDR3 has 13 residues.

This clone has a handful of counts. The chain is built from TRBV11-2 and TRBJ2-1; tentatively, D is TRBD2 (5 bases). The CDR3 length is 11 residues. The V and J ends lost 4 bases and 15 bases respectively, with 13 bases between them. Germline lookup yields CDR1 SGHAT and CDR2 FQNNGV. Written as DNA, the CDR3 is TGTGCCAGCAGCTCAGCGGTTTTACGGTTCTTC. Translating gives CASSSAVLRFF. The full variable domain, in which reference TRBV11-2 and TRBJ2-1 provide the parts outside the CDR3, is EAGVAQSPRYKIIEKRQSVAFWCNPISGHATLYWYQQILGQGPKLLIQFQNNGVVDDSQLPKDRFSAERLKGVDSTLKIQPAKLEDSAVYLCASSSAVLRFFGPGTRLTVL.

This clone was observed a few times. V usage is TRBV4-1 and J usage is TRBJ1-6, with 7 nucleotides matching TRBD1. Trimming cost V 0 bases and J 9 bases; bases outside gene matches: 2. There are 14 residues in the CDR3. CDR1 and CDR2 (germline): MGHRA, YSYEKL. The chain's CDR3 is CASSQEGQSSPLHF. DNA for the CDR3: TGCGCCAGCAGCCAAGAGGGACAGTCTTCACCCCTCCACTTT.

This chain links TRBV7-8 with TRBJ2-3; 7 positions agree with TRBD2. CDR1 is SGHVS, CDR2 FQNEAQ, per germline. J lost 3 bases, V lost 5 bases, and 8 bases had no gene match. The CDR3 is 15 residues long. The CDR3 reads CASSPGGGWTDTQYF. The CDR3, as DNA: TGTGCCAGCAGCCCGGGCGGGGGTTGGACAGATACGCAGTATTTT.

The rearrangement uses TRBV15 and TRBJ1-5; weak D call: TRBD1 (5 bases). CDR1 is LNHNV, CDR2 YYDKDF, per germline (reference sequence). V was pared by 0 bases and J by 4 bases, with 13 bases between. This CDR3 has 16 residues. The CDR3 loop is CATSRDHPGRNQPQHF. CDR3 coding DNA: TGTGCCACCAGCAGAGATCACCCAGGGCGTAATCAGCCCCAGCATTTT. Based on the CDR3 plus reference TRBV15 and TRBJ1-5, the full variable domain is DAMVIQNPRYQVTQFGKPVTLSCSQTLNHNVMYWYQQKSSQAPKLLFHYYDKDFNNEADTPDNFQSRRPNTSFCFLDIRSPGLGDTAMYLCATSRDHPGRNQPQHFGDGTRLSIL.

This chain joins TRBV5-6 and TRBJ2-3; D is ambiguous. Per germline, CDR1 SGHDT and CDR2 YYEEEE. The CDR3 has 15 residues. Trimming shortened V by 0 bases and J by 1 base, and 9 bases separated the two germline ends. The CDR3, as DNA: TGTGCCAGCAGCTTGGTCGGCATTGGCACAGATACGCAGTATTTT. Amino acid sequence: CASSLVGIGTDTQYF.

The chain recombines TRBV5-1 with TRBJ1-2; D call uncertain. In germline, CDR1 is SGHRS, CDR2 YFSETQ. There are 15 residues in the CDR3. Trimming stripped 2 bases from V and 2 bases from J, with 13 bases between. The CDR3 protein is CASSLSTPGNYGYTF. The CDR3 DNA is TGCGCCAGCAGCTTAAGTACCCCGGGGAACTATGGCTACACCTTC.

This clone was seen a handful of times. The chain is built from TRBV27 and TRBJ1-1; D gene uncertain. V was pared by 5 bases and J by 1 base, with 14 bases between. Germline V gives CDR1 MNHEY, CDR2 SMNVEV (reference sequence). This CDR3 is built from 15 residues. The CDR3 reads CASSPRQTGNTEAFF. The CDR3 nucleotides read TGTGCCAGCAGTCCGCGGCAGACGGGGAACACTGAAGCTTTCTTT.

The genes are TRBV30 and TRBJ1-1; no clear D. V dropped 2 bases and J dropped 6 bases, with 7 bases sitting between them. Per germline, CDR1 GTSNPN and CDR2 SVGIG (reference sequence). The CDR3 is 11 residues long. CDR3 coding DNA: TGTGCCTGGAGTCGGGCGTCTGAAGCTTTCTTT. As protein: CAWSRASEAFF.

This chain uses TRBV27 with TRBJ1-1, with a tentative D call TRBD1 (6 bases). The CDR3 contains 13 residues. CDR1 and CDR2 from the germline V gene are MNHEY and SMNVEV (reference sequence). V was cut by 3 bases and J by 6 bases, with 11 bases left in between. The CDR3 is CASSFKGGPEAFF. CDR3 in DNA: TGTGCCAGCAGTTTCAAAGGGGGACCTGAAGCTTTCTTT.

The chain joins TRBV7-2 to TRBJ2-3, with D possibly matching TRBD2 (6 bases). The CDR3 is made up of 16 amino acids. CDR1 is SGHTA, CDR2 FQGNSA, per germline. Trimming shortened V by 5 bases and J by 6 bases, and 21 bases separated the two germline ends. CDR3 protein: CASSPLAFWTSDTQYF. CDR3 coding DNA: TGTGCCAGCAGCCCACTAGCATTCTGGACGTCGGATACGCAGTATTTT.

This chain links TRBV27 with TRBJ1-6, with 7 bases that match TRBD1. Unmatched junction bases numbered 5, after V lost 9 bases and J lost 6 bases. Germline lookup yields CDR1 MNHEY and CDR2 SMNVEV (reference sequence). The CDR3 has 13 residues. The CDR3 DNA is TGTGCCAGTCGAACAGGGGTTAATTCACCCCTCCACTTT. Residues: CASRTGVNSPLHF.

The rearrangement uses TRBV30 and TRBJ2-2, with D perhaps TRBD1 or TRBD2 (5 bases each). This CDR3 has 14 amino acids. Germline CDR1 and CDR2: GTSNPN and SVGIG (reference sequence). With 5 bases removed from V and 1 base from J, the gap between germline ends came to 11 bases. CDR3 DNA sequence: TGTGCCTGGGGCAAGGGGAGGAACACCGGGGAGCTGTTTTTT. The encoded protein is CAWGKGRNTGELFF.

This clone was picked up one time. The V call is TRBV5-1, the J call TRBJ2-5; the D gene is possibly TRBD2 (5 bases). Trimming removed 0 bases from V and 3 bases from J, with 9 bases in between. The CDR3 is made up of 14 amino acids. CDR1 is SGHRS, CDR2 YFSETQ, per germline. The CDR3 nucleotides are TGCGCCAGCAGCTTGGCTCAGCGGAAAGAGACCCAGTACTTC. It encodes CASSLAQRKETQYF.

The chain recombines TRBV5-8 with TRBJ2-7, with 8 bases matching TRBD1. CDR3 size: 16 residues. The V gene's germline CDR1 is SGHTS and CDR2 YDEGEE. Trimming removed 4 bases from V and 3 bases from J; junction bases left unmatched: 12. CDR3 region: CASSNSRQGAFYEQYF. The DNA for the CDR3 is TGTGCCAGCAGCAACTCGCGGCAGGGGGCGTTCTACGAGCAGTACTTC.

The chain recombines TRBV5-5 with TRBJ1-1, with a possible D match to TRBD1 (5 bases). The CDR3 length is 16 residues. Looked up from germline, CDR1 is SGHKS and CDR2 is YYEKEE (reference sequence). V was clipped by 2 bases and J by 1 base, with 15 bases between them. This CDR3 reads CASSLDYRDANTEAFF. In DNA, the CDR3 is TGTGCCAGCAGCTTAGATTACCGGGACGCGAACACTGAAGCTTTCTTT.

The CDR3 DNA reads TGTGCCAGCAGCGAGGGACAGGGGAGCAATCAGCCCCAGCATTTT. This codes for CASSEGQGSNQPQHF. The chain couples TRBV9 to TRBJ1-5; TRBD1 aligns across 10 bases. CDR3 size: 15 residues. Germline values: CDR1 SGDLS, CDR2 YYNGEE. V dropped 3 bases and J dropped 1; count of bases not matched to a gene: 1.